This TCR beta chain comes out of a study of shared clonotypes between healthy human individuals. Study-wide results and caveats: Relative to their counterparts shared across all four donors, non-shared clonotypes exhibited diminished generation probabilities.

Repertoires were generated with immunoSEQ multiplex PCR, while TCRdb's copy carries only in-frame clones and drops some. The profile shows over a million clones, around 97% of them singletons. The V end was cut by 1 base, the J end by 6 bases, with 6 bases between. Germline V lookup: CDR1 SGHTA, CDR2 FQGNSA. This CDR3 has 13 amino acids. With regard to this clone: The antigen remains undetermined.

Sequencing was performed on naive CD4+ T cells sorted from blood. Described subset: CD45RA+ positively selected. The V gene is TRBV7-2, the J gene TRBJ1-4; D not certain. The TCR sequence derives from a man aged 25-45 years in good health. In DNA, the CDR3 is TGTGCCAGCAGCTTAGACCAATATGAAAAACTGTTTTTT. Translating gives CASSLDQYEKLFF. The variable domain in full, completed from reference TRBV7-2 and TRBJ1-4, reads GAGVSQSPSNKVTEKGKDVELRCDPISGHTALYWYRQSLGQGLEFLIYFQGNSAPDKSGLPSDRFSAERTGGSVSTLTIQRTQQEDSAVYLCASSLDQYEKLFFGSGTQLSVL.